The 29 T cell receptor beta chains in this list originate from one sample, sequenced in a study of control samples from healthy donors and cancer patients. Measured with immunoSEQ multiplex PCR; TCRdb has only the in-frame clones, and not every one. The table has some 410,000 clones, approximately 92% seen once; the top ten hold 5.5% to 8%. Specimen: PBMCs. These receptors came from a man aged 35 to 55 with head and neck cancer.

As DNA, the CDR3 is TGTGCCACCAGTGATATGGGGGGTATCCAAGAGACCCAGTACTTC. Protein sequence: CATSDMGGIQETQYF. V and J are TRBV24-1 and TRBJ2-5, with D maybe TRBD2 (6 bases). Trimming pared 3 bases from V and 1 base from J, leaving 11 bases between. CDR1 is KGHDR and CDR2 is SFDVKD in the germline V gene. The CDR3 runs 15 residues.

This clone occurred once. The genes are TRBV28 and TRBJ2-1, with 8 bases fitting TRBD2. This CDR3 spans 16 amino acids. Trimming removed 2 bases from V and 8 bases from J; junction bases left unmatched: 11. Germline CDR1 is MDHEN and CDR2 is SYDVKM. CDR3 in amino acids: CASSLPSGLAGDEQFF. The CDR3 DNA follows: TGTGCCAGCAGTTTACCCTCAGGACTAGCAGGCGATGAGCAGTTCTTC.

The gene calls are TRBV21-1 and TRBJ2-5; the listed D gene, TRBD1, was not tested against the DNA. TRBV21-1 is recorded as a pseudogene. The CDR3 has 14 amino acids. CDR3 DNA sequence: TGTGCCAGCAGACGGGACAGGGGTGGGGAGACCCAGTACTTC. Amino acid sequence: CASRRDRGGETQYF.

This chain uses TRBV30 with TRBJ2-1, with D tentatively TRBD1 or TRBD2 (5 bases each). The CDR3 spans 14 residues. V lost 1 base and J lost 5, with 12 bases in between. Germline CDR1 reads GTSNPN; CDR2 reads SVGIG (reference sequence). The CDR3 DNA reads TGTGCCTGGAGTGGGGGGTTGGGGGACAATGAGCAGTTCTTC. This translates into CAWSGGLGDNEQFF.

The chain's CDR3 is CASSHYGGERTEAFF. The CDR3 nucleotides read TGTGCCAGCAGCCACTATGGGGGAGAGAGGACTGAAGCTTTCTTT. The chain carries TRBV9 and TRBJ1-1; D is possibly TRBD1 (5 bases). The CDR3 is 15 residues long. V gave up 4 bases and J gave up 5 bases, with 18 bases separating them. Germline values: CDR1 SGDLS, CDR2 YYNGEE. The entire variable domain, with the rest obtained from reference TRBV9 and TRBJ1-1, is as follows: DSGVTQTPKHLITATGQRVTLRCSPRSGDLSVYWYQQSLDQGLQFLIQYYNGEERAKGNILERFSAQQFPDLHSELNLSSLELGDSALYFCASSHYGGERTEAFFGQGTRLTVV.

The chain is built from TRBV19 and TRBJ1-5; a weak D match, TRBD1 (5 bases). The V gene lost 3 bases and the J gene lost 7 bases, with 13 bases spanning the gap. This CDR3 spans 14 amino acids. Germline V gives CDR1 LNHDA, CDR2 SQIVND (reference sequence). The CDR3 is CASSIRGGYQPQHF. The CDR3 DNA reads as TGTGCCAGTAGTATCCGGGGGGGGTACCAGCCCCAGCATTTT.

For the CDR3, the DNA is TGCAGTGCTAGTGATCACCTATATAGCAATCAGCCCCAGCATTTT. Its translation is CSASDHLYSNQPQHF. The rearrangement links TRBV20-1 to TRBJ1-5; no reliable D call. The CDR3 length is 15 residues. Germline assignment: CDR1 DFQATT and CDR2 SNEGSKA (reference sequence). V dropped 3 bases and J dropped 0 bases, with 12 bases sitting between them.

This clone appeared a few times. The chain joins TRBV5-4 to TRBJ1-1, with D maybe TRBD1 (6 bases). The V end lost 4 bases, the J end lost 0 bases, and 13 bases lay between the germline ends. The CDR3 spans 15 residues. Germline V gene data show CDR1 as SGHNT and CDR2 as YYREEE (reference sequence). The CDR3 coding sequence is TGTGCCAGCAGCCCGACAGGCCCCATGAACACTGAAGCTTTCTTT. It is translated as CASSPTGPMNTEAFF.

V is TRBV5-6 and J is TRBJ2-6; no clear D. This CDR3 region has 16 residues. Trimming shortened V by 0 bases and J by 4 bases, and 11 bases separated the two germline ends. Germline V gives CDR1 SGHDT, CDR2 YYEEEE. The CDR3 bases are TGTGCCAGCAGCTTGGGGCACAAACAGGGGGCCAACGTCCTGACTTTC. Protein product: CASSLGHKQGANVLTF.

This clone has only a few counts. The gene calls are TRBV29-1 and TRBJ2-2; 11 nucleotides line up with TRBD2. The J segment lost 5 bases and the V segment lost 5 bases, leaving 4 bases of the junction unmatched. Germline V CDR1 and CDR2: SQVTM, ANQGSEA. The CDR3 covers 14 residues. Here the CDR3 DNA reads TGCAGCGTTACTAGCGGGAGTAAGACCGGGGAGCTGTTTTTT. It yields the protein CSVTSGSKTGELFF.

This chain joins TRBV2 and TRBJ1-5; no definite D call. In germline, CDR1 is SNHLY, CDR2 FYNNEI. The CDR3 has 13 amino acids. V lost 5 bases to trimming and J lost 0 bases, with 5 bases between them. CDR3 amino acids: CASSTYSNQPQHF. The CDR3 coding sequence is TGTGCCAGCAGTACCTATAGCAATCAGCCCCAGCATTTT.

V is TRBV19 and J is TRBJ2-1; D tentatively reads TRBD1 or TRBD2 (5 bases each). Germline loops: CDR1 LNHDA, CDR2 SQIVND (reference sequence). Deletions cut 7 bases from V and 4 bases from J, with 14 bases between. CDR3 length equals 14 residues. CDR3 sequence reads: CASTNTGRYNEQFF. DNA for the CDR3: TGTGCCAGTACCAACACGGGGCGGTACAATGAGCAGTTCTTC.

The gene calls are TRBV27 and TRBJ2-5, with D possibly TRBD2 on 6 matching bases. The CDR3 is made up of 15 amino acids. Germline V gene sequence: CDR1 MNHEY, CDR2 SMNVEV (reference sequence). V was cut by 2 bases and J by 5 bases, with 15 bases left in between. CDR3 amino acids: CASSLTQTRTETQYF. DNA of the CDR3: TGTGCCAGCAGTTTAACCCAGACTAGGACCGAGACCCAGTACTTC.

This clone appeared once. This chain joins TRBV5-4 and TRBJ2-7; D possibly corresponds to TRBD1 (5 bases). Germline-derived CDR1 and CDR2 are SGHNT and YYREEE (reference sequence). The CDR3 has 13 residues. V lost 0 bases and J 4 bases, leaving 8 bases between the germline ends. CDR3 loop: CASSLDRWYEQYF. The DNA of the CDR3 is TGTGCCAGCAGCTTGGACAGGTGGTACGAGCAGTACTTC. The full variable domain, rest sourced from reference TRBV5-4 and TRBJ2-7, is ETGVTQSPTHLIKTRGQQVTLRCSSQSGHNTVSWYQQALGQGPQFIFQYYREEENGRGNFPPRFSGLQFPNYSSELNVNALELDDSALYLCASSLDRWYEQYFGPGTRLTVT.

The rearrangement links TRBV6-5 to TRBJ2-1; 10 positions agree with TRBD2. Germline-derived CDR1 and CDR2 are MNHEY and SVGAGI. The CDR3 is 15 amino acids. V shed 2 bases, J shed 8 bases, and the junction held 6 bases outside the gene matches. The CDR3 spells CASSYKASGSYEQFF. The CDR3 coding sequence is TGTGCCAGCAGTTACAAGGCTAGCGGGAGCTATGAGCAGTTCTTC.

This chain uses TRBV6-5 with TRBJ1-1; perhaps TRBD1 as D (6 bases). This CDR3 contains 15 residues. Germline CDR1 is MNHEY and CDR2 is SVGAGI. V lost 7 bases and J 0 bases, leaving 15 bases between the germline ends. CDR3 amino acids: CASINGGAMNTEAFF. The CDR3 bases are TGTGCCAGCATCAACGGGGGGGCAATGAACACTGAAGCTTTCTTT.

In this sample, this clone turned up once. The chain is built from TRBV4-1 and TRBJ2-7; 8 positions match TRBD1. Germline CDR1 and CDR2: MGHRA and YSYEKL. After removal of 0 bases from V and 6 bases from J, the junction contained 13 bases not matched to a gene. CDR3 length equals 17 residues. The CDR3 here is CASSQDRQDRASREQYF. CDR3 DNA: TGCGCCAGCAGCCAAGATAGGCAGGACAGGGCCTCTCGCGAGCAGTACTTC.

This chain links TRBV24-1 with TRBJ1-2; 8 nucleotides line up with TRBD1. The germline V gene has CDR1 KGHDR and CDR2 SFDVKD. The J segment lost 4 bases and the V segment lost 4 bases, leaving 7 bases of the junction unmatched. There are 15 residues in the CDR3. The CDR3 loop reads CATSETGQGRYGYTF. The CDR3 region has the DNA TGTGCCACCAGTGAGACAGGACAGGGACGCTATGGCTACACCTTC.

This clone was detected only once. V gene TRBV14 combines with J gene TRBJ2-7; tentatively, D is TRBD1 (6 bases). Looked up from germline, CDR1 is SGHDN and CDR2 is FVKESK. The CDR3 totals 13 residues. V lost 5 bases to trimming and J lost 3 bases, with 11 bases between them. The DNA of the CDR3 is TGTGCCAGCAGCATACAGGGAGTCTACGAGCAGTACTTC. Residues: CASSIQGVYEQYF.

The gene calls are TRBV6-6 and TRBJ1-4, with D hard to call. Germline V lookup: CDR1 MNHNY, CDR2 SVGAGI (reference sequence). Deletions cut 5 bases from V and 3 bases from J, with 16 bases between. This CDR3 contains 16 residues. For the CDR3, the DNA is TGTGCCAGCAGTCTTCGTGGCGCTCGGGCTAATGAAAAACTGTTTTTT. Its protein product is CASSLRGARANEKLFF.

This chain connects TRBV29-1 to TRBJ1-3; D may be TRBD1 (5 bases). CDR1 is SQVTM, CDR2 ANQGSEA, per germline. V shed 6 bases and J shed 4 bases, with 10 bases lying between them. This CDR3 contains 12 residues. The DNA for the CDR3 is TGCAGCGTAGACAGTCAGGGAAACACCATATATTTT. Amino acid sequence: CSVDSQGNTIYF.

The CDR3 protein is CASSRQGEKFF. CDR3 coding DNA: TGTGCCAGCAGCCGACAGGGGGAGAAGTTCTTC. This chain links TRBV7-9 with TRBJ2-1; 9 positions match TRBD1. There are 11 residues in the CDR3. CDR1 is SEHNR and CDR2 is FQNEAQ in the germline V gene (reference sequence). V gave up 5 bases and J gave up 14 bases; unmatched junction bases: 4.

The chain carries TRBV19 and TRBJ2-7; D perhaps matches TRBD1 (6 bases). Trimming cost V 4 bases and J 3 bases, with 7 bases left between them. The CDR3 runs 12 residues. Looked up from germline, CDR1 is LNHDA and CDR2 is SQIVND (reference sequence). CDR3 in amino acids: CASSKDSYEQYF. The CDR3 DNA sequence: TGTGCCAGTAGTAAGGACAGCTACGAGCAGTACTTC.

The chain couples TRBV29-1 to TRBJ1-2; D unclear. The V end was cut by 3 bases, the J end by 7 bases, with 9 bases between. The CDR3 covers 11 residues. Germline loops: CDR1 SQVTM, CDR2 ANQGSEA. The CDR3 coding sequence is TGCAGCGTTGACTCAACGGGTGGCTACACCTTC. Translated: CSVDSTGGYTF.

This clone was observed a handful of times. The rearrangement links TRBV29-1 to TRBJ1-1; D is unclear. The CDR3 runs 12 residues. The germline V gene encodes CDR1 SQVTM and CDR2 ANQGSEA. V was clipped by 5 bases and J by 2 bases, with 9 bases between them. The CDR3 spells CSVRAANTEAFF. The CDR3 bases are TGCAGCGTTCGGGCAGCTAACACTGAAGCTTTCTTT.

The J gene is TRBJ1-6, the V gene TRBV5-1; 8 bases match TRBD1. The ends lost 0 bases at V and 2 bases at J; junction bases unmatched: 7. There are 18 residues in the CDR3. Germline V CDR1 and CDR2: SGHRS, YFSETQ. The CDR3 DNA follows: TGCGCCAGCAGCTTGGATCTCCAGGGGGCAACCTATAATTCACCCCTCCACTTT. Its protein product is CASSLDLQGATYNSPLHF. The complete variable domain, with remaining parts taken from reference TRBV5-1 and TRBJ1-6, reads KAGVTQTPRYLIKTRGQQVTLSCSPISGHRSVSWYQQTPGQGLQFLFEYFSETQRNKGNFPGRFSGRQFSNSRSEMNVSTLELGDSALYLCASSLDLQGATYNSPLHFGNGTRLTVT.

The rearrangement uses TRBV10-3 and TRBJ2-3; TRBD1 matches at 11 bases. With V trimmed by 0 bases and J by 5 bases, 4 bases remained unmatched. Germline assignment: CDR1 ENHRY and CDR2 SYGVKD. This CDR3 region has 16 residues. This CDR3 reads CAISESGQGARDTQYF. CDR3 bases: TGTGCCATCAGTGAGTCAGGACAGGGGGCAAGAGATACGCAGTATTTT.

CDR3 sequence: CASSPSLAVTDTQYF. In DNA form, the CDR3 reads TGTGCCAGCAGCCCTAGCCTAGCGGTCACAGATACGCAGTATTTT. The chain has TRBV7-3 and TRBJ2-3; 7 bases map to TRBD2. This CDR3 contains 15 residues. From germline, CDR1 is SGHTA and CDR2 FQGTGA. Trimming at V came to 5 bases and at J to 2 bases, leaving 7 bases not matched to a gene.

In DNA, the CDR3 is TGTGCCAGCAGCCGCGGGGGCTCCCAAGAGACCCAGTACTTC. This sequence encodes CASSRGGSQETQYF. This chain connects TRBV11-3 to TRBJ2-5; possible D gene TRBD2, 7 bases. Germline loops: CDR1 SGHNT, CDR2 YENEEA. Trimming removed 5 bases from V and 1 base from J, with 11 bases in between. The CDR3 length is 14 residues.